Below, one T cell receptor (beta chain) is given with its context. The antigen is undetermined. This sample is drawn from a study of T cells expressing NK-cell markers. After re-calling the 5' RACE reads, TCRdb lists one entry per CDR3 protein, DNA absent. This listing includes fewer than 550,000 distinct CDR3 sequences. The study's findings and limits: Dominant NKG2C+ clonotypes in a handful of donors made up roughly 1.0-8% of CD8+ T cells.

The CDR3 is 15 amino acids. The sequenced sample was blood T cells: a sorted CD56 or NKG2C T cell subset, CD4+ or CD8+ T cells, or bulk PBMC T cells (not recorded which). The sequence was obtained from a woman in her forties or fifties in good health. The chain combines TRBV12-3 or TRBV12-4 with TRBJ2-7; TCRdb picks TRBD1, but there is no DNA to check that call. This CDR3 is CASSLTKGGDHEQYF.